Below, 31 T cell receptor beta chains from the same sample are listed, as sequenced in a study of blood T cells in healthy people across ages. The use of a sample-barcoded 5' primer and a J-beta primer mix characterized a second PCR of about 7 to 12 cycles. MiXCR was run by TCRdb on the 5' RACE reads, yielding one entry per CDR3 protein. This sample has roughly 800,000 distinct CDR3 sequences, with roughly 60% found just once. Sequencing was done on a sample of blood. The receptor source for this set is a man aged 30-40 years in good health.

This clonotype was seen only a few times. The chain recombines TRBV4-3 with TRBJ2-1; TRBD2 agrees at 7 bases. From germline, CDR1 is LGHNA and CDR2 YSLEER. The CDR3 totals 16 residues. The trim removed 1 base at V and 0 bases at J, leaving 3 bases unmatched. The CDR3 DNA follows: TGCGCCAGCAGCCAAGCGGGGGGTAGCTCCTACAATGAGCAGTTCTTC. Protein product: CASSQAGGSSYNEQFF.

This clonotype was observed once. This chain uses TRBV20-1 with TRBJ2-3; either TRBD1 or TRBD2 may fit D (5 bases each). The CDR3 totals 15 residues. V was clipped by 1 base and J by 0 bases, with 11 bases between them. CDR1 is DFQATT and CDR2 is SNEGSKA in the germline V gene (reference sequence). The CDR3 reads CSARGLGPSTDTQYF. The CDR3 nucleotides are TGCAGTGCTAGAGGATTGGGACCCAGCACAGATACGCAGTATTTT.

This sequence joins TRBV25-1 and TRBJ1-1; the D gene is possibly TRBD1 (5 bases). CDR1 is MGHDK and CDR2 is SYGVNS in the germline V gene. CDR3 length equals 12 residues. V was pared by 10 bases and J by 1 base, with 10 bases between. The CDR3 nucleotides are TGTGCCATTGATACAGGGAACACTGAAGCTTTCTTT. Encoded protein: CAIDTGNTEAFF.

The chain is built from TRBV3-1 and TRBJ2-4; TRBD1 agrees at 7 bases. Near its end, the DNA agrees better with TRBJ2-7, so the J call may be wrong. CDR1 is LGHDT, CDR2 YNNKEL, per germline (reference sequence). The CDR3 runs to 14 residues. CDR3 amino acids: CASSPDGTAHEQYF. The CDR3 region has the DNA TGTGCCAGCAGCCCCGACGGGACAGCCCACGAGCAGTACTTC.

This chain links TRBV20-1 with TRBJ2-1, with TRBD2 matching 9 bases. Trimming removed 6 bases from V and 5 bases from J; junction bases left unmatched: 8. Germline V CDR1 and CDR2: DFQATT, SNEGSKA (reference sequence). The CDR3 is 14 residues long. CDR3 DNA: TGCAGTGCGGTGAGCGGGGGGACGAACAATGAGCAGTTCTTC. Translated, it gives CSAVSGGTNNEQFF.

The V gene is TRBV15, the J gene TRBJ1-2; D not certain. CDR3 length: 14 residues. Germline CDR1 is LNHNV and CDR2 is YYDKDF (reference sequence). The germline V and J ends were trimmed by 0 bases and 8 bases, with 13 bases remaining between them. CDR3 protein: CATSRDHRDGGYTF. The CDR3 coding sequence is TGTGCCACCAGCAGAGATCATAGGGATGGGGGCTACACCTTC.

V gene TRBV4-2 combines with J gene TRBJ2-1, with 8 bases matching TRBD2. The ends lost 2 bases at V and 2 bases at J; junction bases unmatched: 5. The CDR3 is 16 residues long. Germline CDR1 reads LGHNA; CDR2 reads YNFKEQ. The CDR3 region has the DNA TGTGCCAGCAGCCAACCGGGACTAGGCCCCTACAATGAGCAGTTCTTC. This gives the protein CASSQPGLGPYNEQFF.

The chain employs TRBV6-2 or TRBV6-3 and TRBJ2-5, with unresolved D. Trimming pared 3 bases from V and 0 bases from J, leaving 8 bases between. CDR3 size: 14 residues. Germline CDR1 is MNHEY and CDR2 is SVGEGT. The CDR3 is CASSYPQNQETQYF. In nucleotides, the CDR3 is TGTGCCAGCAGTTATCCGCAGAACCAAGAGACCCAGTACTTC.

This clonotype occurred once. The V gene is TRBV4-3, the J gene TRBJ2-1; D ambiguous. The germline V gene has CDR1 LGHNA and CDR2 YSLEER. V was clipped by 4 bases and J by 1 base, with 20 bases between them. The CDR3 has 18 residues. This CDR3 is CASSRDHFPLPSYNEQFF. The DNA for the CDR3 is TGCGCCAGCAGCCGCGACCACTTCCCTCTCCCGTCCTACAATGAGCAGTTCTTC.

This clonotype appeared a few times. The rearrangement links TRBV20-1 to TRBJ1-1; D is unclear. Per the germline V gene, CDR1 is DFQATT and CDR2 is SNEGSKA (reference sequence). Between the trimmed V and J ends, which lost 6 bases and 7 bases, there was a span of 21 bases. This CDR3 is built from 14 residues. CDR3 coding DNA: TGCAGTGCGGCTATAGCACTGGGCGTAGGTGAAGCTTTCTTT. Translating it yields CSAAIALGVGEAFF.

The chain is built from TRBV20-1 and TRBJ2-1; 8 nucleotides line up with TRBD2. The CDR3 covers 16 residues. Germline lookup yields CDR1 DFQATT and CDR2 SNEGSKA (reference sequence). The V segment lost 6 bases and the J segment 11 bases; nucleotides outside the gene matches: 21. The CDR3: CSAKPRGTSVMGKQFF. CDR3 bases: TGCAGTGCCAAACCGCGAGGGACTAGTGTTATGGGTAAGCAGTTCTTC.

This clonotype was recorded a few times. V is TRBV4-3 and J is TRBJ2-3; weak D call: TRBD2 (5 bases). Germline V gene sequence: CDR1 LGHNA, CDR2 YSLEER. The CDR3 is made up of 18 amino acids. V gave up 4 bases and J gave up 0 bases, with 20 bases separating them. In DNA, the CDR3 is TGCGCCAGCAGCCCAGATCCTGGGGTCCGCGGGAGCACAGATACGCAGTATTTT. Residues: CASSPDPGVRGSTDTQYF.

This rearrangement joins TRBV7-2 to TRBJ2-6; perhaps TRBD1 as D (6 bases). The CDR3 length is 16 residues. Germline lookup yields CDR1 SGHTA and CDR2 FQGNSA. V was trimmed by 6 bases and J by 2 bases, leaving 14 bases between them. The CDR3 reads CASSRSWGPGANVLTF. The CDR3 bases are TGTGCCAGCAGTCGTAGTTGGGGGCCTGGGGCCAACGTCCTGACTTTC. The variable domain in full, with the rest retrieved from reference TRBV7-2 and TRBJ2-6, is GAGVSQSPSNKVTEKGKDVELRCDPISGHTALYWYRQSLGQGLEFLIYFQGNSAPDKSGLPSDRFSAERTGGSVSTLTIQRTQQEDSAVYLCASSRSWGPGANVLTFGAGSRLTVL.

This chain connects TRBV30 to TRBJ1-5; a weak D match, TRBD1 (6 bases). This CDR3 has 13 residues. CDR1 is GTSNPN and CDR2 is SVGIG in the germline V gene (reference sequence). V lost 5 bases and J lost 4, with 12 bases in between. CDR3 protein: CAWAGARNQPQHF. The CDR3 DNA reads TGTGCCTGGGCGGGGGCGAGGAATCAGCCCCAGCATTTT. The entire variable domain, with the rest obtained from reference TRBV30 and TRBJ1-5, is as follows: SQTIHQWPATLVQPVGSPLSLECTVEGTSNPNLYWYRQAAGRGLQLLFYSVGIGQISSEVPQNLSASRPQDRQFILSSKKLLLSDSGFYLCAWAGARNQPQHFGDGTRLSIL.

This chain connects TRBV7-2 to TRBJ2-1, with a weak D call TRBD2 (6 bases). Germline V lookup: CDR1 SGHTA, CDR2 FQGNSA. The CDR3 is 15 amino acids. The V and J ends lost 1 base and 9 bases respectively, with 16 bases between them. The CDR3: CASSLVGGVRSEQFF. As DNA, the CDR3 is TGTGCCAGCAGCTTAGTGGGGGGAGTTCGTTCTGAGCAGTTCTTC.

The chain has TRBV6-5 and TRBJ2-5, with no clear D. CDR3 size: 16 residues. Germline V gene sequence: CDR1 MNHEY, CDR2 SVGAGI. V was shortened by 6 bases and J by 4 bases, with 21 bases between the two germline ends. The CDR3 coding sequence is TGTGCCAGCAGGAGATGGACGGCGCTGGGCCTAGAGACCCAGTACTTC. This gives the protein CASRRWTALGLETQYF.

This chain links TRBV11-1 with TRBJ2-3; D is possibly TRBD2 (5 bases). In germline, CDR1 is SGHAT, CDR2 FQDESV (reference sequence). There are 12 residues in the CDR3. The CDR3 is CAAGSATDTQYF. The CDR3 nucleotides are TGTGCTGCGGGTTCGGCCACAGATACGCAGTATTTT.

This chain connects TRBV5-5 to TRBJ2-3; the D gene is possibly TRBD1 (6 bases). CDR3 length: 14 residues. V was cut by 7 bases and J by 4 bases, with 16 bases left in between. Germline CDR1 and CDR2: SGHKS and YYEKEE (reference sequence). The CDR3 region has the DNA TGTGCCAGCCAAGACAGGCGGCCTCCAGATACGCAGTATTTT. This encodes CASQDRRPPDTQYF.

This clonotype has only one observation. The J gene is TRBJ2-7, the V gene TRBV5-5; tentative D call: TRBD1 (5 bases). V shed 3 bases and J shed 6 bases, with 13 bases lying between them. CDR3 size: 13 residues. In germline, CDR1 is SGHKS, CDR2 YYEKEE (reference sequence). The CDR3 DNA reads TGTGCCAGCAGCTACAATCCAGGGCTCGAGCAGTACTTC. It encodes CASSYNPGLEQYF. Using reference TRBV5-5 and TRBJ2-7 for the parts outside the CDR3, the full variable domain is DAGVTQSPTHLIKTRGQQVTLRCSPISGHKSVSWYQQVLGQGPQFIFQYYEKEERGRGNFPDRFSARQFPNYSSELNVNALLLGDSALYLCASSYNPGLEQYFGPGTRLTVT.

Here the CDR3 DNA reads TGTGCCAGCAACAGGGGCTATGGCTACACCTTC. This codes for CASNRGYGYTF. V is TRBV7-9 and J is TRBJ1-2; 7 bases fit TRBD1. The germline V gene encodes CDR1 SEHNR and CDR2 FQNEAQ (reference sequence). The CDR3 sequence is 11 residues long. Losses at the gene ends were 7 bases for V and 4 bases for J; bases not matched to a gene: 0.

Written as DNA, the CDR3 is TGTGCCAGCTCGCGGACTAGCGGGAGTCGGTCCTACGAGCAGTACTTC. Encoded protein: CASSRTSGSRSYEQYF. This rearrangement joins TRBV18 to TRBJ2-7, with 13 nucleotides matching TRBD2. Germline lookup yields CDR1 KGHSH and CDR2 LQKENI. CDR3 length: 16 residues. J was trimmed by 1 base and V by 6 bases; bases with no gene match: 6.

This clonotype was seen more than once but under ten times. CDR3 sequence: CASSLGPGSPLHF. CDR3 nucleotide sequence: TGTGCCAGCAGCTTAGGCCCTGGATCACCCCTCCACTTT. The V and J genes are TRBV11-3 and TRBJ1-6; D gene ambiguous. Per the germline V gene, CDR1 is SGHNT and CDR2 is YENEEA. The germline V and J ends were trimmed by 1 base and 10 bases, with 8 bases remaining between them. The CDR3 is 13 residues long.

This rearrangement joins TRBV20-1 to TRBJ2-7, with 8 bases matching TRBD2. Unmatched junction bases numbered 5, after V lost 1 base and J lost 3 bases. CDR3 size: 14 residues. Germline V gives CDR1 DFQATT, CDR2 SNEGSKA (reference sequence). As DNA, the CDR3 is TGCAGTGCTAGAGCGGGAGGGACACTCTACGAGCAGTACTTC. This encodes CSARAGGTLYEQYF.

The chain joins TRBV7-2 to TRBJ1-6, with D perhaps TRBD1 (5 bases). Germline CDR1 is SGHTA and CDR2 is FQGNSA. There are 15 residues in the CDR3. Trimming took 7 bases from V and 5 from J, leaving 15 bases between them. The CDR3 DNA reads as TGTGCCAGCACCCTTGGTCCAGGGAATAATTCACCCCTCCACTTT. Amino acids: CASTLGPGNNSPLHF.

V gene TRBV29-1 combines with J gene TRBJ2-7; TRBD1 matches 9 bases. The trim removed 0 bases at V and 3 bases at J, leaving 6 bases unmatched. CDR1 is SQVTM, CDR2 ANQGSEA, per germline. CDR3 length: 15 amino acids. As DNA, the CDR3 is TGCAGCGTTGAAGATGTGACAGGGGGAGACTACGAGCAGTACTTC. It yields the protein CSVEDVTGGDYEQYF.

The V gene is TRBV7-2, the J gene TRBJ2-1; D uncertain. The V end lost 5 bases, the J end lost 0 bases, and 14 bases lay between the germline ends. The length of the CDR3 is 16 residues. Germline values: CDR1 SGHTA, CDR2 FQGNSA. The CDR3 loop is CASSLRPAASYNEQFF. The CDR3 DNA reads TGTGCCAGCAGCCTACGCCCGGCGGCCTCCTACAATGAGCAGTTCTTC.

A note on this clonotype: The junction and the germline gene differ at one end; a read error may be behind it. CDR3 sequence (DNA): TGTACCAGCAGTTACATGACTAGCGGGTCCTACGAGCAGTACTTC. It translates to CTSSYMTSGSYEQYF. The chain uses TRBV6-5 and TRBJ2-7; TRBD2 agrees at 10 bases. The V gene's germline CDR1 is MNHEY and CDR2 SVGAGI. The CDR3 covers 15 residues.

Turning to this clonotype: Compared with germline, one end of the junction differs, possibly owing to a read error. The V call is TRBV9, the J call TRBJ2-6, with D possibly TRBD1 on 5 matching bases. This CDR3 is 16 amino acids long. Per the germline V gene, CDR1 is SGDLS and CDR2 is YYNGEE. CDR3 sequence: CASSVGSRAGAYVLTF. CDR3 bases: TGTGCCAGCAGCGTAGGGTCCAGGGCTGGGGCCTACGTCCTGACTTTC.

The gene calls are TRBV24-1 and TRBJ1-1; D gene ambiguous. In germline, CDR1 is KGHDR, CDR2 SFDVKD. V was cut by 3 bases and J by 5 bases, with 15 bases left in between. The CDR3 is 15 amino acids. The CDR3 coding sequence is TGTGCCACCAGTGATCGGGAGGAATGGGGTACTGAAGCTTTCTTT. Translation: CATSDREEWGTEAFF.

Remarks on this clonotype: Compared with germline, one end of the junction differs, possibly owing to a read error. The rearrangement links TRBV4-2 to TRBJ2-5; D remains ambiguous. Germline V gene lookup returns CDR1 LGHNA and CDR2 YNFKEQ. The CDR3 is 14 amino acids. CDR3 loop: CANSQVGPGETQYF. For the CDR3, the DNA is TGTGCCAACAGCCAAGTCGGACCCGGGGAGACCCAGTACTTC.

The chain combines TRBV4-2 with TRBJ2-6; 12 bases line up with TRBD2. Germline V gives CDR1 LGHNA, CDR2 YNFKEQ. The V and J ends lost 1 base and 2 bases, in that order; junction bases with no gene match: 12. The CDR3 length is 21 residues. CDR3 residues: CASSQVLISSGGDPGANVLTF. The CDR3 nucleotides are TGTGCCAGCAGCCAAGTCCTAATCTCTAGCGGGGGGGATCCTGGGGCCAACGTCCTGACTTTC.